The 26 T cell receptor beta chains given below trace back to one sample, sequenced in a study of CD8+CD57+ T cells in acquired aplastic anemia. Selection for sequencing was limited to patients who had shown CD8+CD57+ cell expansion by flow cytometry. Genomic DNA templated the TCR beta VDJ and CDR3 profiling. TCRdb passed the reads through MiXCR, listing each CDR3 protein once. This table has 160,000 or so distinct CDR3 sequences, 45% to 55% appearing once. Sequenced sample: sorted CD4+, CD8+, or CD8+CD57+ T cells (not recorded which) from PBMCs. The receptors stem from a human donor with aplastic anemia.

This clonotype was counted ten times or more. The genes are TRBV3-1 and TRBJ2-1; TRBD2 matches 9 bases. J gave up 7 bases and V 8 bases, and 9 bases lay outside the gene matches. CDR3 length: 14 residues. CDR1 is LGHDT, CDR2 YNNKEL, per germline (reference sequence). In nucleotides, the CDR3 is TGTGCCAGCGGTGTAGCGGGAGTAAGGAATGAGCAGTTCTTC. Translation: CASGVAGVRNEQFF.

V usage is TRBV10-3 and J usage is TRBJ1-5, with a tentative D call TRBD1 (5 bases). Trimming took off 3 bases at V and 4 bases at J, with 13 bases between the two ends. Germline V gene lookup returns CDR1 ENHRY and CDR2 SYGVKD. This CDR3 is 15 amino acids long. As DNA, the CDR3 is TGTGCCATCAGTGACGCTTCAGGGAGGAATCAGCCCCAGCATTTT. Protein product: CAISDASGRNQPQHF.

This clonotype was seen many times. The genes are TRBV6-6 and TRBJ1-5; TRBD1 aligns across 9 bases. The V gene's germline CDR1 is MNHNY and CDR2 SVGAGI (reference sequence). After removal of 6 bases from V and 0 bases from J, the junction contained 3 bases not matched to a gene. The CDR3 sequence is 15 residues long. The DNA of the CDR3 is TGTGCCAGCAGGAGGACAGGGGATAGCAATCAGCCCCAGCATTTT. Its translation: CASRRTGDSNQPQHF.

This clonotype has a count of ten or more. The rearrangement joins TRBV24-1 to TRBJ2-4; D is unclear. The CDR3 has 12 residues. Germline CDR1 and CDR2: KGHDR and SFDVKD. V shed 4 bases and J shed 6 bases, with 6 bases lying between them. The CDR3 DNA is TGTGCCACCAGTGAGAGTCCAAACATTCAGTACTTC. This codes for CATSESPNIQYF.

The CDR3 DNA sequence: TGTGCCATCGCCCAGGGCGGAAACACCATATATTTT. This translates into CAIAQGGNTIYF. The V call is TRBV10-3, the J call TRBJ1-3, with D perhaps matching TRBD1 (5 bases). Germline V gene data show CDR1 as ENHRY and CDR2 as SYGVKD. The CDR3 extends over 12 amino acids. The germline V and J ends were trimmed by 8 bases and 4 bases, with 9 bases remaining between them.

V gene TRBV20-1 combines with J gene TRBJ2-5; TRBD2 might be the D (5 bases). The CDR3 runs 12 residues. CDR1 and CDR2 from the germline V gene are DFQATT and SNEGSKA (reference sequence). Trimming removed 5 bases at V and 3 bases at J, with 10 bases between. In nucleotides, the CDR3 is TGCAGTGCTTTGACCGGGAAAGAGACCCAGTACTTC. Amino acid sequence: CSALTGKETQYF.

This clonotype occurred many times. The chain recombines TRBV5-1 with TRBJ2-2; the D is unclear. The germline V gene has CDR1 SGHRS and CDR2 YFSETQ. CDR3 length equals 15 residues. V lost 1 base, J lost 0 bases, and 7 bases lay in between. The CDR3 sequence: CASSLRFANTGELFF. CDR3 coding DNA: TGCGCCAGCAGCTTGCGGTTCGCGAACACCGGGGAGCTGTTTTTT.

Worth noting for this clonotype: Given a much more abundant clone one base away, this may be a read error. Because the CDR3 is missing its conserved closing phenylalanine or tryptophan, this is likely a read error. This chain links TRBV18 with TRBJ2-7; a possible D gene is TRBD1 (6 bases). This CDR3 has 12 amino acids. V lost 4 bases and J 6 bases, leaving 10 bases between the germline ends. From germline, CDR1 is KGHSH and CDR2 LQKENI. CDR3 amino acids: CASSQGTIEQYS. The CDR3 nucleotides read TGTGCCAGCTCACAAGGGACAATCGAGCAGTACTCC.

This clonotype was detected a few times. DNA of the CDR3: TGTGCCACCAGCAGCCCTACTTCTAGCACAGATACGCAGTATTTT. It codes for CATSSPTSSTDTQYF. This chain uses TRBV15 with TRBJ2-3, with no clear D. Germline CDR1 reads LNHNV; CDR2 reads YYDKDF (reference sequence). The CDR3 covers 15 residues. V shed 3 bases and J shed 0 bases, with 10 bases lying between them.

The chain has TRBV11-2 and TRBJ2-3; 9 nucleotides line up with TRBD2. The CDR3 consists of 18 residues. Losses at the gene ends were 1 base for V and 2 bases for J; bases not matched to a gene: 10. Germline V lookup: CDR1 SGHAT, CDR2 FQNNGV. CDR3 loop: CASSLVPLGGGDTDTQYF. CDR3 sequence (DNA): TGTGCCAGCAGCTTAGTCCCCTTAGGCGGGGGGGACACAGATACGCAGTATTTT.

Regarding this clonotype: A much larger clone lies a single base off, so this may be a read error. The CDR3 DNA reads as TGTGCCAGCAGCTTGCTGGTACTAGCGGGAGTCTTCTCCTACGAGCAGTACTTC. Protein product: CASSLLVLAGVFSYEQYF. This chain connects TRBV5-4 to TRBJ2-7, with TRBD2 matching 11 bases. With V trimmed by 1 base and J by 0 bases, 9 bases remained unmatched. CDR1 and CDR2 from the germline V gene are SGHNT and YYREEE (reference sequence). This CDR3 comprises 18 residues.

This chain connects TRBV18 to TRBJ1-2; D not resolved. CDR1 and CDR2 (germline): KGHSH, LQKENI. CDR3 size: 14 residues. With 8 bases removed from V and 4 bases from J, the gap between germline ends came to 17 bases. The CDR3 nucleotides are TGTGCCAGCGCAGAAAACCGGGAGATCTATGGCTACACCTTC. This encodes CASAENREIYGYTF.

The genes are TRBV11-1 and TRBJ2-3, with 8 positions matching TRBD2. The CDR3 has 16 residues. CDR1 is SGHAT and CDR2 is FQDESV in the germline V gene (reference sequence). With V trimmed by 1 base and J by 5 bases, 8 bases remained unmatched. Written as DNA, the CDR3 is TGTGCCAGCAGCTTAGGGATAGCGGGGATGAGAGATACGCAGTATTTT. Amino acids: CASSLGIAGMRDTQYF.

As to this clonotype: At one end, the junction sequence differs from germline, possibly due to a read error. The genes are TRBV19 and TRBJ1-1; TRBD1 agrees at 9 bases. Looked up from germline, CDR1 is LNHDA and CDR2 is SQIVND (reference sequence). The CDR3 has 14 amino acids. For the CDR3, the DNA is TGTGCTAGTAGTGGACAGGGGTCTCACACTGAAGCTTTCTTT. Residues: CASSGQGSHTEAFF.

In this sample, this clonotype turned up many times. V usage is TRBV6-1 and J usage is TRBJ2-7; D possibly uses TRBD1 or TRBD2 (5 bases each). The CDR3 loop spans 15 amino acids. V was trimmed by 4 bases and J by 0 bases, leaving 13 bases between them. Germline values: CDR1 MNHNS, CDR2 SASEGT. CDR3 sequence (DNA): TGTGCCAGCAGTGGGGGACCGTCGAGCTCCTACGAGCAGTACTTC. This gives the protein CASSGGPSSSYEQYF.

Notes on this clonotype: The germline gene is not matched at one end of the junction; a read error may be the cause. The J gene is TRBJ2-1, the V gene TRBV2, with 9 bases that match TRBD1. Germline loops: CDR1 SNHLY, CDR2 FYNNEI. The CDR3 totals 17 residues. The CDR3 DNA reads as TGTGCCGGCAGTGAAATGGCGGTAGGGACAGGGTACAATGAGCAGTTCTTC. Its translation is CAGSEMAVGTGYNEQFF.

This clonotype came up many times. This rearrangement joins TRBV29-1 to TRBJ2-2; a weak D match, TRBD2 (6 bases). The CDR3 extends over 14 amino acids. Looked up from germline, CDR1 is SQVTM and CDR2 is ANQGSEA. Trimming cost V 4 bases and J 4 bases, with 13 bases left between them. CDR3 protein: CSVGPRGSTGELFF. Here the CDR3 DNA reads TGCAGCGTTGGCCCCCGGGGGTCCACCGGGGAGCTGTTTTTT.

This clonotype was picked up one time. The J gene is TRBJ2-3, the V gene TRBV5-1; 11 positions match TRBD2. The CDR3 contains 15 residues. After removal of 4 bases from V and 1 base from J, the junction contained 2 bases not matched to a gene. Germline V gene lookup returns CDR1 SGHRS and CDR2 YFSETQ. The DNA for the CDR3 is TGCGCCAGCAGCCGACTAGCGGGACGCACAGATACGCAGTATTTT. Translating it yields CASSRLAGRTDTQYF.

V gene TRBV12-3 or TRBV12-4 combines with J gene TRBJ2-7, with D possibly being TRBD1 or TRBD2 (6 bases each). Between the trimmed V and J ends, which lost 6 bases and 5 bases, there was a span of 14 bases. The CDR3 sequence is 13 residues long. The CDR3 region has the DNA TGTGCCAGCAGGCGGGACAATCGCGACGAGCAGTACTTC. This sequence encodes CASRRDNRDEQYF.

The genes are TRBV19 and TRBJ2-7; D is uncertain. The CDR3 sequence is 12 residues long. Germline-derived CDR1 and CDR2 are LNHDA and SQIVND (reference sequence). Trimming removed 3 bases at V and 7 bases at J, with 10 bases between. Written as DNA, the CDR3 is TGTGCCAGTAGTATGCTCTCCGGGGAGCAGTACTTC. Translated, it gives CASSMLSGEQYF.

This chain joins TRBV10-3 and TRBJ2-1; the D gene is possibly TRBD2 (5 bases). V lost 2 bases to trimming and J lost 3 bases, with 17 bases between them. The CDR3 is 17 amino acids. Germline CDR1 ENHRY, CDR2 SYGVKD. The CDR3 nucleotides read TGTGCCATCAGTGAGCCCCCACTAGTTTCGGGCTACAATGAGCAGTTCTTC. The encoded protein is CAISEPPLVSGYNEQFF.

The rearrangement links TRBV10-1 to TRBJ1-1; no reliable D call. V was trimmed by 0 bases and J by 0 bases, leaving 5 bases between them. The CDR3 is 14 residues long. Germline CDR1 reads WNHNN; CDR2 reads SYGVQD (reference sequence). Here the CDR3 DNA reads TGCGCCAGCAGTGAGTCGGGGATGAACACTGAAGCTTTCTTT. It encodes CASSESGMNTEAFF.

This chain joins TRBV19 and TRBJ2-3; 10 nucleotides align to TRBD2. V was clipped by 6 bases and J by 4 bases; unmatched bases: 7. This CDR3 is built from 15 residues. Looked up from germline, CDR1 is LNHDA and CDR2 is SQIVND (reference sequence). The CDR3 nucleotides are TGTGCCAGTAGCCAGAGCGGGGGGGCAGCAGATACGCAGTATTTT. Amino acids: CASSQSGGAADTQYF.

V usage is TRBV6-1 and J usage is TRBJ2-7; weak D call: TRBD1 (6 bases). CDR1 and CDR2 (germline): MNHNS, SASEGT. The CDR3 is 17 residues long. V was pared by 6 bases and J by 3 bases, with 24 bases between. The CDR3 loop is CASSLIRIGGAGYEQYF. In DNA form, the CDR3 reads TGTGCCAGCAGCCTGATAAGGATTGGGGGCGCCGGCTACGAGCAGTACTTC.

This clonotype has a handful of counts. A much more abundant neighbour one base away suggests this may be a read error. This chain's CDR3 is CASSDKVEQYF. The DNA for the CDR3 is TGTGCCAGCAGCGATAAGGTCGAGCAGTACTTC. The rearrangement joins TRBV6-1 to TRBJ2-7, with no clear D. Germline CDR1 is MNHNS and CDR2 is SASEGT. With 6 bases removed from V and 6 bases from J, the gap between germline ends came to 9 bases. The CDR3 contains 11 residues.

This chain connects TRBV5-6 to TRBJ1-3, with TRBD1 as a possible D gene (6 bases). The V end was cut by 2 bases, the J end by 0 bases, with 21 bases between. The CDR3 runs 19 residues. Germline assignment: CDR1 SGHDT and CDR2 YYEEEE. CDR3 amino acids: CASSFGGRQPNHSGNTIYF. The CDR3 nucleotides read TGTGCCAGCAGCTTTGGGGGCAGACAGCCTAACCACTCTGGAAACACCATATATTTT. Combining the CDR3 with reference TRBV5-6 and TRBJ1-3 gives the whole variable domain DAGVTQSPTHLIKTRGQQVTLRCSPKSGHDTVSWYQQALGQGPQFIFQYYEEEERQRGNFPDRFSGHQFPNYSSELNVNALLLGDSALYLCASSFGGRQPNHSGNTIYFGEGSWLTVV.